These 23 T cell receptor beta chains were sequenced from one sample in a study of identical twins. MiXCR was run by TCRdb on the 5' RACE reads, yielding one entry per CDR3 protein. The data hold 400,000 or so distinct CDR3 sequences, with 8.5% to 10% observed a single time. The sequencing input was naive T cells sorted from blood. All receptors derive from a woman in her 50s in good health.

This chain uses TRBV7-6 with TRBJ2-2; no definite D call. CDR1 SGHVS and CDR2 FNYEAQ come from the germline V gene. CDR3 size: 14 residues. Between the trimmed V and J ends, which lost 1 base and 6 bases, there was a span of 9 bases. CDR3 region: CASSLDPIPGELFF. The DNA of the CDR3 is TGTGCCAGCAGCTTAGACCCCATTCCCGGGGAGCTGTTTTTT. The full variable domain, in which reference TRBV7-6 and TRBJ2-2 provide the parts outside the CDR3, is GAGVSQSPRYKVTKRGQDVALRCDPISGHVSLYWYRQALGQGPEFLTYFNYEAQQDKSGLPNDRFSAERPEGSISTLTIQRTEQRDSAMYRCASSLDPIPGELFFGEGSRLTVL.

The chain couples TRBV20-1 to TRBJ2-3; D is unresolved. Per germline, CDR1 DFQATT and CDR2 SNEGSKA (reference sequence). V lost 4 bases and J 8 bases, leaving 10 bases between the germline ends. The CDR3 covers 11 residues. The CDR3 protein is CSAKLGPTQYF. The CDR3 DNA is TGCAGTGCTAAACTCGGGCCTACGCAGTATTTT.

This clonotype has only a few counts. The chain links TRBV11-1 to TRBJ2-1; 8 bases map to TRBD1. This CDR3 comprises 15 residues. The junction had 7 bases not matched to a gene; V was cut back by 5 bases and J by 4 bases. Germline V gene sequence: CDR1 SGHAT, CDR2 FQDESV (reference sequence). The CDR3 region is CASSAGGWRYNEQFF. CDR3 in DNA: TGTGCCAGCAGCGCAGGGGGCTGGAGGTACAATGAGCAGTTCTTC. Looking up the rest from reference TRBV11-1 and TRBJ2-1 gives the full variable domain: EAEVAQSPRYKITEKSQAVAFWCDPISGHATLYWYRQILGQGPELLVQFQDESVVDDSQLPKDRFSAERLKGVDSTLKIQPAELGDSAMYLCASSAGGWRYNEQFFGPGTRLTVL.

This clonotype turned up a few times. The rearrangement joins TRBV25-1 to TRBJ2-4, with 7 nucleotides matching TRBD1. Trimming at V came to 3 bases and at J to 3 bases, leaving 17 bases not matched to a gene. Germline loops: CDR1 MGHDK, CDR2 SYGVNS. The length of the CDR3 is 19 residues. Here the CDR3 reads CASSDFGTALRLYKNIQYF. In DNA, the CDR3 is TGTGCCAGCAGTGATTTTGGGACAGCTCTCCGCTTGTACAAAAACATTCAGTACTTC.

The chain links TRBV20-1 to TRBJ2-5; D remains unclear. The CDR3 covers 14 residues. V was trimmed by 0 bases and J by 2 bases, leaving 10 bases between them. Germline-derived CDR1 and CDR2 are DFQATT and SNEGSKA (reference sequence). The CDR3 region has the DNA TGCAGTGCTAGAGACCTGATACTTCAAGAGACCCAGTACTTC. Protein: CSARDLILQETQYF.

This clonotype was seen many times. The gene calls are TRBV20-1 and TRBJ1-1; maybe TRBD1 (5 bases). Germline V gene sequence: CDR1 DFQATT, CDR2 SNEGSKA (reference sequence). This CDR3 has 14 residues. Trimming pared 6 bases from V and 3 bases from J, leaving 17 bases between. This CDR3 is CSATHGGKYTEAFF. Written as DNA, the CDR3 is TGCAGTGCGACGCACGGGGGGAAGTACACTGAAGCTTTCTTT.

This clonotype appeared many times. The V call is TRBV12-3 or TRBV12-4, the J call TRBJ1-2; D call uncertain. The CDR3 is made up of 12 amino acids. V shed 3 bases and J shed 7 bases, with 9 bases lying between them. CDR3 sequence: CASSFAGFGYTF. The DNA for the CDR3 is TGTGCCAGCAGTTTTGCGGGGTTTGGCTACACCTTC.

This clonotype was observed at least ten times. The chain is built from TRBV6-2 or TRBV6-3 and TRBJ2-1; TRBD2 is a possible D gene (6 bases). This CDR3 contains 15 residues. V was trimmed by 2 bases and J by 4 bases, leaving 12 bases between them. Germline V gives CDR1 MNHEY, CDR2 SVGEGT. The CDR3 DNA follows: TGTGCCAGCAGTTACAGGCGGGACCCATACAATGAGCAGTTCTTC. It is translated as CASSYRRDPYNEQFF.

This clonotype was seen many times. The chain uses TRBV12-5 and TRBJ1-5; D gene ambiguous. There are 16 residues in the CDR3. The V end was cut by 2 bases, the J end by 5 bases, with 16 bases between. Germline loops: CDR1 LGHNT, CDR2 FRNRAP. The CDR3 DNA sequence: TGTGCTAGTGGTTTGCTAAGTGTCGTAGGGCATCAGCCCCAGCATTTT. It is translated as CASGLLSVVGHQPQHF.

The chain links TRBV7-2 to TRBJ2-2; 8 bases align to TRBD1. Per germline, CDR1 SGHTA and CDR2 FQGNSA. V lost 5 bases to trimming and J lost 8 bases; unmatched junction nucleotides: 13. The CDR3 consists of 16 residues. CDR3 nucleotide sequence: TGTGCCAGCAGCAAAGGGACAGGCCCCAGGGAGGGGGAGCTGTTTTTT. Residues: CASSKGTGPREGELFF.

The V call is TRBV20-1, the J call TRBJ1-2, with D unclear. Germline CDR1 and CDR2: DFQATT and SNEGSKA (reference sequence). The CDR3 spans 13 residues. V was pared by 1 base and J by 2 bases, with 8 bases between. This chain's CDR3 is CSARAGLNYGYTF. CDR3 bases: TGCAGTGCTAGAGCAGGCCTAAACTATGGCTACACCTTC.

As regards this clonotype: A clone one base away is much larger, so this may be a read error. This sequence joins TRBV7-9 and TRBJ2-3, with TRBD2 matching over 7 bases. Germline V gene lookup returns CDR1 SEHNR and CDR2 FQNEAQ (reference sequence). V lost 7 bases and J lost 4; bases outside the gene matches: 14. The CDR3 has 16 residues. The CDR3 is CASNPAEGGPPDTQYF. The CDR3 nucleotides are TGTGCCAGCAATCCCGCAGAGGGAGGGCCCCCAGATACGCAGTATTTT.

A few counts support this clonotype. The rearrangement joins TRBV10-3 to TRBJ2-1, with TRBD2 matching 8 bases. V dropped 6 bases and J dropped 0; count of bases not matched to a gene: 7. Per the germline V gene, CDR1 is ENHRY and CDR2 is SYGVKD. The CDR3 contains 16 residues. Written as DNA, the CDR3 is TGTGCCATCAGGGGATTAGGGACTAGCTCCTACAATGAGCAGTTCTTC. Translated, it gives CAIRGLGTSSYNEQFF.

This clonotype was observed many times. The V gene is TRBV5-1, the J gene TRBJ2-2, with D perhaps matching TRBD1 or TRBD2 (5 bases each). The germline V gene has CDR1 SGHRS and CDR2 YFSETQ. The ends were cut back, 4 bases at V and 2 bases at J, with 15 bases in the middle. The CDR3 is 16 residues long. DNA for the CDR3: TGCGCCAGCAGCACAGGACTGCCTCTTAACACCGGGGAGCTGTTTTTT. Encoded protein: CASSTGLPLNTGELFF.

The chain joins TRBV10-3 to TRBJ2-6; D gene unclear. Trimming took off 2 bases at V and 0 bases at J, with 17 bases between the two ends. Germline CDR1 reads ENHRY; CDR2 reads SYGVKD. CDR3 length: 19 amino acids. Written as DNA, the CDR3 is TGTGCCATCAGTGAGCACTCCGCCGGGCCTATCTCTGGGGCCAACGTCCTGACTTTC. Translation: CAISEHSAGPISGANVLTF.

The sample holds a few counts of this clonotype. CDR3 DNA: TGTGCCAGCACTCCGGGACAGGGATACACTGAAGCTTTCTTT. Its translation is CASTPGQGYTEAFF. The chain employs TRBV12-3 or TRBV12-4 and TRBJ1-1; 9 nucleotides match TRBD1. Trimming cost V 7 bases and J 3 bases; bases outside gene matches: 6. The CDR3 extends over 14 amino acids.

The table lists this clonotype with a few counts. Given the absence of the conserved phenylalanine or tryptophan at the CDR3 end, a read error is likely. Because the CDR3's place on the DNA is in doubt, the DNA is left out and the CDR3 is given as listed by TCRdb. The chain links TRBV21-1 to TRBJ2-1; the table's TRBD1 call for D was not verified on the DNA. TRBV21-1 is termed a pseudogene. A total of 9 residues make up the CDR3, ends included. Here the CDR3 reads CASSHKASG.

This clonotype was seen only a few times. The rearrangement joins TRBV11-2 to TRBJ2-7, with 8 bases lining up with TRBD1. V lost 1 base and J lost 6; bases outside the gene matches: 5. The length of the CDR3 is 14 residues. The V gene's germline CDR1 is SGHAT and CDR2 FQNNGV. CDR3 protein: CASSLAGTGVEQYV. In DNA, the CDR3 is TGTGCCAGCAGCTTAGCCGGGACAGGTGTCGAGCAGTACGTC.

This clonotype came up a few times. The chain combines TRBV18 with TRBJ2-1; D possibly corresponds to TRBD2 (7 bases). This CDR3 spans 15 amino acids. Trimming left V 6 bases short and J 5 bases short, with 17 bases between. Germline V gene lookup returns CDR1 KGHSH and CDR2 LQKENI. The CDR3 region is CASSKGGLDNNEQFF. As DNA, the CDR3 is TGTGCCAGCTCCAAGGGGGGGCTCGATAACAATGAGCAGTTCTTC.

Ten or more counts support this clonotype. This CDR3 is CSARDVEELFYEQYF. The CDR3 DNA is TGCAGTGCTAGGGACGTGGAAGAACTGTTTTACGAGCAGTACTTC. The chain uses TRBV20-1 and TRBJ2-7; D ambiguous. Deletions cut 3 bases from V and 4 bases from J, with 19 bases between. In germline, CDR1 is DFQATT, CDR2 SNEGSKA (reference sequence). The CDR3 is 15 amino acids.

This clonotype was seen only a few times. The rearrangement joins TRBV2 to TRBJ2-6; no clear D. V was clipped by 8 bases and J by 2 bases, with 4 bases between them. Looked up from germline, CDR1 is SNHLY and CDR2 is FYNNEI. The CDR3 sequence is 12 residues long. CDR3: CASVAGANVLTF. The CDR3 DNA sequence: TGTGCCAGCGTGGCTGGGGCCAACGTCCTGACTTTC.

This clonotype turned up a few times. Since a much larger clone is just one base distant, this may be a read error. The rearrangement joins TRBV27 to TRBJ2-1; no clear D. There are 13 residues in the CDR3. The germline V gene has CDR1 MNHEY and CDR2 SMNVEV (reference sequence). The CDR3 bases are TGTGCCAGCAGTTTACCGGGCTTCAATGACCAGTTCTTC. This translates into CASSLPGFNDQFF.

This clonotype turned up a few times. The chain combines TRBV19 with TRBJ2-1; D may correspond to TRBD1 or TRBD2 (6 bases each). Trimming took off 3 bases at V and 6 bases at J, with 15 bases between the two ends. CDR1 and CDR2 (germline): LNHDA, SQIVND (reference sequence). This CDR3 is built from 15 residues. In DNA, the CDR3 is TGTGCCAGTAGTATCAGGGACAACGGGGGCAATGAGCAGTTCTTC. This encodes CASSIRDNGGNEQFF.